These T cell receptor beta chains were read from a single sample in a study of T cell responses to AZD1222 COVID-19 vaccine. The data were produced by immunoSEQ multiplex PCR, yet TCRdb's version contains in-frame clones alone and is incomplete. Of 150,000 to 200,000 clones in the sample, approximately 92% are singletons; the top ten hold 3.6%. The sample consisted of peripheral blood, taken 28 days after the second dose of the MenACWY control vaccine. These receptor sequences come from an adult who received the MenACWY meningococcal vaccine as a control. Each CDR3 is given with its conserved first and last residue. Fields, in order: clone size, J gene, D gene, CDR3 length, V gene, CDR3 DNA, CDR3 protein. The D gene is left open where the match is weak. The listing skips clone size in some rows; elsewhere it reads once, few, many or a size class.

clone_size: -
j_call: TRBJ2-1
d_call: -
cdr3_length: 16
v_call: TRBV30
cdr3_nt: TGTGCCTGGAGCCAACGCCTATTGACTAGGTACAATGAGCAGTTCTTC
cdr3_aa: CAWSQRLLTRYNEQFF

clone_size: -
j_call: TRBJ2-7
d_call: -
cdr3_length: 14
v_call: TRBV9
cdr3_nt: TGTGCCAGCAGCGTAGGTTATAGCTCCTACGAGCAGTACTTC
cdr3_aa: CASSVGYSSYEQYF

clone_size: -
j_call: TRBJ2-5
d_call: -
cdr3_length: 16
v_call: TRBV19
cdr3_nt: TGTGCCAGTAGTATAGATTTCGGCAGGGCGGTGGAGACCCAGTACTTC
cdr3_aa: CASSIDFGRAVETQYF

clone_size: -
j_call: TRBJ2-3
d_call: TRBD2
cdr3_length: 16
v_call: TRBV3-1/TRBV3-2
cdr3_nt: TGTGCCAGCAGCCAAGAGGCGGGGGAGTTAACAGATACGCAGTATTTT
cdr3_aa: CASSQEAGELTDTQYF

clone_size: -
j_call: TRBJ1-2
d_call: -
cdr3_length: 15
v_call: TRBV5-1
cdr3_nt: TGCGCCAGCAGCCCTCCCCCAGGGAATGGCTATGGCTACACCTTC
cdr3_aa: CASSPPPGNGYGYTF

clone_size: -
j_call: TRBJ2-1
d_call: -
cdr3_length: 14
v_call: TRBV27
cdr3_nt: TGTGCCAGCACCCCCCTGGGCGGAAACAATGAGCAGTTCTTC
cdr3_aa: CASTPLGGNNEQFF

clone_size: once
j_call: TRBJ2-1
d_call: -
cdr3_length: 14
v_call: TRBV6-2/TRBV6-3
cdr3_nt: TGTGCCAGCAGTTACCCCGGACTCCGCGATGAGCAGTTCTTC
cdr3_aa: CASSYPGLRDEQFF

clone_size: once
j_call: TRBJ2-5
d_call: TRBD2
cdr3_length: 16
v_call: TRBV14
cdr3_nt: TGTGCCAGCAGCCAAGGGCTAGCGGCATACGGAGAGACCCAGTACTTC
cdr3_aa: CASSQGLAAYGETQYF

clone_size: -
j_call: TRBJ2-2
d_call: TRBD1
cdr3_length: 17
v_call: TRBV18
cdr3_nt: TGTGCCAGCTCACCGAGGGCAGGGGGCGCGAACACCGGGGAGCTGTTTTTT
cdr3_aa: CASSPRAGGANTGELFF

clone_size: -
j_call: TRBJ2-1
d_call: -
cdr3_length: 14
v_call: TRBV9
cdr3_nt: TGTGCCAGCAGCGTAGGGCAGCAATACAATGAGCAGTTCTTC
cdr3_aa: CASSVGQQYNEQFF

clone_size: -
j_call: TRBJ1-2
d_call: -
cdr3_length: 16
v_call: TRBV19
cdr3_nt: TGTGCCAGTAGTATCAGAGTACGAACAGGGAGCAATGGCTACACCTTC
cdr3_aa: CASSIRVRTGSNGYTF

clone_size: -
j_call: TRBJ1-5
d_call: -
cdr3_length: 14
v_call: TRBV27
cdr3_nt: TGTGCCAGCAGTACAATGGGGGATCGGCAGCCCCAGCATTTT
cdr3_aa: CASSTMGDRQPQHF

clone_size: -
j_call: TRBJ1-2
d_call: -
cdr3_length: 14
v_call: TRBV6-5
cdr3_nt: TGTGCCAGCAGTTACTCTACGCCTACCTATGGCTACACCTTC
cdr3_aa: CASSYSTPTYGYTF

clone_size: -
j_call: TRBJ1-2
d_call: TRBD1
cdr3_length: 15
v_call: TRBV19
cdr3_nt: TGTGCCAGTAGTATAGAAGGGACAGGGGGCGACGGCTACACCTTC
cdr3_aa: CASSIEGTGGDGYTF

clone_size: -
j_call: TRBJ2-3
d_call: TRBD2
cdr3_length: 12
v_call: TRBV12-3/TRBV12-4
cdr3_nt: TGTGCCAGCAGCGCGGGGGGAGATACGCAGTATTTT
cdr3_aa: CASSAGGDTQYF

clone_size: -
j_call: TRBJ1-2
d_call: -
cdr3_length: 14
v_call: TRBV11-3
cdr3_nt: TGTGCCAGCAGCTTAGATCCAGGGAACTATGGCTACACCTTC
cdr3_aa: CASSLDPGNYGYTF

clone_size: few
j_call: TRBJ1-5
d_call: -
cdr3_length: 13
v_call: TRBV7-2
cdr3_nt: TGTGCCAGCAGCGTCCAAATTAATCAGCCCCAGCATTTT
cdr3_aa: CASSVQINQPQHF

clone_size: -
j_call: TRBJ1-6
d_call: -
cdr3_length: 16
v_call: TRBV11-2
cdr3_nt: TGTGCCAGCAGCTTATTATCGGGACAAGTTAATTCACCCCTCCACTTT
cdr3_aa: CASSLLSGQVNSPLHF

clone_size: -
j_call: TRBJ1-1
d_call: TRBD1
cdr3_length: 14
v_call: TRBV7-6
cdr3_nt: TGTGCCAGCAGCCCCTCGACAGGGCTGACTGAAGCTTTCTTT
cdr3_aa: CASSPSTGLTEAFF

clone_size: -
j_call: TRBJ2-1
d_call: -
cdr3_length: 15
v_call: TRBV18
cdr3_nt: TGTGCCAGCTCACCAACGGCAGGAGGGTACAATGAGCAGTTCTTC
cdr3_aa: CASSPTAGGYNEQFF

clone_size: -
j_call: TRBJ2-2
d_call: TRBD2
cdr3_length: 16
v_call: TRBV19
cdr3_nt: TGTGCCAGTAGCCAGAGGGGAGGGCCTTACGGCGGGGAGCTGTTTTTT
cdr3_aa: CASSQRGGPYGGELFF

clone_size: -
j_call: TRBJ2-5
d_call: -
cdr3_length: 14
v_call: TRBV3-1/TRBV3-2
cdr3_nt: TGTGCCAGCAGCCCCCGACAGGTGGGGCGGACCCAGTACTTC
cdr3_aa: CASSPRQVGRTQYF

clone_size: -
j_call: TRBJ2-7
d_call: TRBD2
cdr3_length: 15
v_call: TRBV7-8
cdr3_nt: TGTGCCAGTGGCGATAGCGGGATCCGGGACTACGAGCAGTACTTC
cdr3_aa: CASGDSGIRDYEQYF

clone_size: -
j_call: TRBJ2-5
d_call: -
cdr3_length: 14
v_call: TRBV7-3
cdr3_nt: TGTGCCAGCAGCCCGGGTCCTGCCCAAGAGACCCAGTACTTC
cdr3_aa: CASSPGPAQETQYF

clone_size: -
j_call: TRBJ2-5
d_call: -
cdr3_length: 14
v_call: TRBV21-1
cdr3_nt: TGTGCCAGCACCAGGACTCATAAACGAGAGACCCAGTACTTC
cdr3_aa: CASTRTHKRETQYF

clone_size: -
j_call: TRBJ1-5
d_call: -
cdr3_length: 12
v_call: TRBV29-1
cdr3_nt: TGCAGCGTTGGTTCGGGGAATCAGCCCCAGCATTTT
cdr3_aa: CSVGSGNQPQHF

clone_size: -
j_call: TRBJ2-7
d_call: -
cdr3_length: 14
v_call: TRBV3-1/TRBV3-2
cdr3_nt: TGTGCCAGCAGCCAATCGAAGGGAATCCCCGAGCAGTACTTC
cdr3_aa: CASSQSKGIPEQYF

clone_size: -
j_call: TRBJ2-7
d_call: TRBD1
cdr3_length: 16
v_call: TRBV5-8
cdr3_nt: TGTGCCAGCAGCTTGAATTTCGGGACAGTCGTTAACGAGCAGTACTTC
cdr3_aa: CASSLNFGTVVNEQYF